This T cell receptor (beta chain) was captured by sequencing in a study of cytomegalovirus exposure and HLA in healthy donors. Whole-study results and caveats: There were a few CMV-associated chains whose specificity for CMV antigens was confirmed in vitro.

This clone was seen more than once but under ten times. What it binds is not known. Germline V gene lookup returns CDR1 SNHLY and CDR2 FYNNEI. The CDR3 runs to 13 residues. V shed 5 bases and J shed 2 bases, with 10 bases lying between them. This PCR relied on a set of 60 Vbeta primers and 13 Jbeta primers. Some clones are missing from TCRdb's copy, which holds only in-frame ones; the method was immunoSEQ multiplex PCR. The repertoire holds 100,000 to 150,000 clones, with approximately 78% as singletons. Sample: PBMCs. The clonotype was recovered from a human donor in good health. The chain uses TRBV2 and TRBJ2-7; D possibly corresponds to TRBD2 (6 bases). Here the CDR3 reads CASSTGLAYEQYF. The CDR3 DNA follows: TGTGCCAGCAGTACGGGACTCGCCTACGAGCAGTACTTC.